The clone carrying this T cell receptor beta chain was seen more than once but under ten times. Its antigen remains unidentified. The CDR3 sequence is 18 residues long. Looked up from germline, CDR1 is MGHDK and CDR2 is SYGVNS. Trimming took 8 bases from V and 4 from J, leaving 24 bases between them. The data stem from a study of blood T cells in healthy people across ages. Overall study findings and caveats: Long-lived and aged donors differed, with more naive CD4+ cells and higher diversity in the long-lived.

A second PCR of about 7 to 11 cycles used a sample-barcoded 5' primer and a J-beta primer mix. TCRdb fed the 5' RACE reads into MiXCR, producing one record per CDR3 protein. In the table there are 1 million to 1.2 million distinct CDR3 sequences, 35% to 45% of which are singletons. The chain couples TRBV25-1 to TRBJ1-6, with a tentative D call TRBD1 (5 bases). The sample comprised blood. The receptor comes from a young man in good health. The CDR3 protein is CASEPGTASRSYNSPLHF. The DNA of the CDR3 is TGTGCCAGCGAACCCGGGACGGCCTCACGGTCATATAATTCACCCCTCCACTTT.